The 15 T cell receptor beta chains given below trace back to one sample, sequenced in a study of shared clonotypes between healthy human individuals. Sequenced by immunoSEQ multiplex PCR; TCRdb stores in-frame clones only, minus some. The table includes hundreds of thousands of clones, roughly four fifths detected once. The sample was PBMCs. These receptors came from a woman aged 40 to 49 in good health. Some clones in this sample may be carry-over from other donors' samples.

The gene calls are TRBV4-3 and TRBJ2-1; D gene uncertain. Germline assignment: CDR1 LGHNA and CDR2 YSLEER. The V end lost 0 bases, the J end lost 4 bases, and 7 bases lay between the germline ends. The CDR3 extends over 14 amino acids. In DNA, the CDR3 is TGCGCCAGCAGCCAAGAAGCAACTTACAATGAGCAGTTCTTC. It is translated as CASSQEATYNEQFF.

The gene calls are TRBV6-6 and TRBJ2-3; D is unresolved. V lost 6 bases, J lost 2 bases, and 18 bases lay in between. The germline V gene encodes CDR1 MNHNY and CDR2 SVGAGI (reference sequence). This CDR3 comprises 16 residues. The CDR3 bases are TGTGCCAGCAGCAAACCCCACGGAAGGACCACAGATACGCAGTATTTT. This codes for CASSKPHGRTTDTQYF.

The V and J genes are TRBV11-2 and TRBJ2-5, with 7 bases that match TRBD2. The CDR3 length is 15 residues. The junction had 8 bases not matched to a gene; V was cut back by 5 bases and J by 2 bases. Germline V gene sequence: CDR1 SGHAT, CDR2 FQNNGV. The CDR3 bases are TGTGCCAGCAGCCCCCTGGGGGGGATACAAGAGACCCAGTACTTC. This codes for CASSPLGGIQETQYF.

This rearrangement joins TRBV28 to TRBJ2-4; D unclear. V lost 3 bases to trimming and J lost 0 bases, with 9 bases between them. The CDR3 is 15 residues long. From germline, CDR1 is MDHEN and CDR2 SYDVKM. The CDR3 region has the DNA TGTGCCAGCAGTTTCCTCGGGCCAGCCAAAAACATTCAGTACTTC. Its translation: CASSFLGPAKNIQYF.

The V gene is TRBV7-2, the J gene TRBJ1-5, with D possibly matching TRBD1 (5 bases). The CDR3 covers 14 residues. CDR1 SGHTA and CDR2 FQGNSA come from the germline V gene. Trimming removed 5 bases from V and 1 base from J, with 9 bases in between. CDR3 in amino acids: CASSEGRSNQPQHF. In DNA, the CDR3 is TGTGCCAGCAGCGAGGGGAGAAGCAATCAGCCCCAGCATTTT.

DNA of the CDR3: TGTGCCAGCAGTCCCCCGGGCAGTCCCGGCTACACCTTC. Amino acids: CASSPPGSPGYTF. The chain joins TRBV28 to TRBJ1-2; D not resolved. This CDR3 comprises 13 residues. In germline, CDR1 is MDHEN, CDR2 SYDVKM. V was clipped by 5 bases and J by 8 bases, with 15 bases between them.

This rearrangement joins TRBV19 to TRBJ2-1, with 12 positions matching TRBD2. Germline V gene sequence: CDR1 LNHDA, CDR2 SQIVND (reference sequence). This CDR3 region has 14 residues. J lost 5 bases, V lost 10 bases, and 6 bases had no gene match. The CDR3 spells CATELAGGDNEQFF. The DNA of the CDR3 is TGTGCCACTGAGCTAGCGGGAGGGGACAATGAGCAGTTCTTC.

The rearrangement joins TRBV7-2 to TRBJ2-3, with 8 bases that match TRBD2. The germline V gene encodes CDR1 SGHTA and CDR2 FQGNSA. V lost 2 bases to trimming and J lost 0 bases; unmatched junction nucleotides: 4. This CDR3 is built from 16 residues. As DNA, the CDR3 is TGTGCCAGCAGCTTATCGCCTAGCGGGAGCACAGATACGCAGTATTTT. Encoded protein: CASSLSPSGSTDTQYF.

The chain carries TRBV19 and TRBJ1-5; D remains unclear. This CDR3 has 15 amino acids. CDR1 LNHDA and CDR2 SQIVND come from the germline V gene (reference sequence). The germline V and J ends were trimmed by 10 bases and 0 bases, with 16 bases remaining between them. The CDR3 reads CANPGRKYSNQPQHF. As DNA, the CDR3 is TGTGCCAACCCCGGACGGAAGTATAGCAATCAGCCCCAGCATTTT.

The chain is built from TRBV19 and TRBJ2-5; 15 positions match TRBD2. V lost 6 bases to trimming and J lost 1 base; unmatched junction nucleotides: 6. CDR1 LNHDA and CDR2 SQIVND come from the germline V gene (reference sequence). This CDR3 is built from 17 residues. The CDR3 spells CASSGLAGGGRQETQYF. Written as DNA, the CDR3 is TGTGCCAGTAGCGGACTAGCGGGAGGGGGTCGCCAAGAGACCCAGTACTTC.

This clone appeared once. This rearrangement joins TRBV6-5 to TRBJ2-7; TRBD1 matches 8 bases. The V segment lost 2 bases and the J segment 7 bases; nucleotides outside the gene matches: 4. CDR3 length: 13 amino acids. The V gene's germline CDR1 is MNHEY and CDR2 SVGAGI. CDR3: CASSYGQGWEQYF. The CDR3 bases are TGTGCCAGCAGTTACGGACAGGGCTGGGAGCAGTACTTC.

The V gene is TRBV18, the J gene TRBJ2-5, with TRBD1 identical over 8 bases. The CDR3 covers 14 residues. Looked up from germline, CDR1 is KGHSH and CDR2 is LQKENI. With V trimmed by 6 bases and J by 4 bases, 7 bases remained unmatched. The CDR3 region has the DNA TGTGCCAGCTCCTACTCAGGGGGCCGAGAGACCCAGTACTTC. Residues: CASSYSGGRETQYF.

The genes are TRBV11-2 and TRBJ2-2; D is uncertain. From germline, CDR1 is SGHAT and CDR2 FQNNGV. The CDR3 runs to 13 residues. V was cut by 5 bases and J by 4 bases, with 8 bases left in between. CDR3 coding DNA: TGTGCCAGCAGCAATCGGTGCACCGGGGAGCTGTTTTTT. Translated: CASSNRCTGELFF.

Of note for this clone: A much larger clone is a single base away; this may be a read error. In nucleotides, the CDR3 is TGCGCCAGCAGCCAAACTCTTCGATACGAGGACACTGAAGCTTTCTTT. This gives the protein CASSQTLRYEDTEAFF. The chain recombines TRBV4-1 with TRBJ1-1; D is undetermined. Per germline, CDR1 MGHRA and CDR2 YSYEKL. V lost 2 bases and J 3 bases, leaving 16 bases between the germline ends. CDR3 length equals 16 residues.

This clone has more than one count but fewer than ten. This likely traces to a read error, being one base from a far larger clone. The genes are TRBV4-2 and TRBJ1-1; weak D call: TRBD1 (5 bases). Looked up from germline, CDR1 is LGHNA and CDR2 is YNFKEQ. CDR3 length: 15 amino acids. CDR3 loop: CASSLDRAGLTGAFF. Here the CDR3 DNA reads TGTGCCAGCAGCCTAGATCGGGCAGGGTTAACTGGAGCTTTCTTT.